This T cell receptor beta chain was sequenced in a study of T cells in tumors after PD-1 blockade. On this clone: In the same sample, other DNA sequences code for this CDR3.

The CDR3 has 13 residues. The V gene lost 2 bases and the J gene lost 5 bases, with 6 bases spanning the gap. Germline assignment: CDR1 KGHSH and CDR2 LQKENI. This table comes from immunoSEQ multiplex PCR, and its TCRdb copy is limited to in-frame clones, with some not included. The sample carries roughly 59,000 clones, about 80% recorded once. Sequences were derived from PBMCs, sampled before anti-PD-1 treatment. The chain employs TRBV18 and TRBJ1-4; D is unresolved. The origin of this receptor is a human donor with basal cell carcinoma. CDR3 region: CASSPGLNEKLFF. As DNA, the CDR3 is TGTGCCAGCTCACCAGGCCTAAATGAAAAACTGTTTTTT.